These T cell receptor beta chains were read from a single sample in a study of T cells in Graves' hyperthyroidism and ophthalmopathy. From the multiplex PCR reads, TCRdb called clonotypes with MiXCR, one entry per CDR3 protein. The table lists a few hundred thousand distinct CDR3 sequences, roughly 13% of them singletons, with approximately 35% in the top ten. The sample was blood. Receptors originate from a woman aged 40-49 years with Graves' ophthalmopathy. Both conserved end residues are part of each CDR3. Fields, in order: J gene, D gene, clone size, CDR3 length, V gene, CDR3 protein, CDR3 DNA. The D gene is left open where the match is weak. Clone size is not always given. Where it is, it says once, few, many or a class for expanded clones.

J: TRBJ2-1; D: TRBD1; size: .; length: 21; V: TRBV30; CDR3: CAWRDPRGTGSRRELNNEQFF; DNA: TGTGCCTGGAGGGATCCCCGCGGGACAGGGTCTCGGCGGGAGCTGAACAATGAGCAGTTCTTC
J: TRBJ2-2; D: .; size: many; length: 14; V: TRBV27; CDR3: CASSPMALTGELFF; DNA: TGTGCCAGCAGTCCCATGGCCCTCACCGGGGAGCTGTTTTTT
J: TRBJ2-4; D: .; size: few; length: 15; V: TRBV2; CDR3: CASRTPGGAKNIQYF; DNA: TGTGCCAGCAGGACCCCTGGGGGAGCCAAAAACATTCAGTACTTC
J: TRBJ2-2; D: TRBD1; size: many; length: 14; V: TRBV6-1; CDR3: CASRGQVITGELFF; DNA: TGTGCCAGCAGAGGACAGGTTATCACCGGGGAGCTGTTTTTT
J: TRBJ2-1; D: .; size: many; length: 14; V: TRBV11-3; CDR3: CASSLSDHYNEQFF; DNA: TGTGCCAGCAGCTTATCCGACCACTACAATGAGCAGTTCTTC
J: TRBJ2-5; D: .; size: many; length: 14; V: TRBV7-8; CDR3: CASSLDRVQETQYF; DNA: TGTGCCAGCAGCTTAGACAGGGTACAAGAGACCCAGTACTTC
J: TRBJ1-5; D: TRBD1; size: .; length: 16; V: TRBV3-1; CDR3: CSSSPSRQGGSQPQHF; DNA: TGTTCCAGCAGCCCCTCCCGACAGGGGGGTAGTCAGCCCCAGCATTTT
J: TRBJ2-7; D: .; size: .; length: 15; V: TRBV15; CDR3: CATSRDHGGSYEQYF; DNA: TGTGCCACCAGCAGAGATCACGGGGGCTCCTACGAGCAGTACTTC
J: TRBJ1-2; D: .; size: .; length: 14; V: TRBV28; CDR3: CASSTGSTNYGYTF; DNA: TGTGCCAGCAGCACAGGGTCTACTAACTATGGCTACACCTTC
J: TRBJ1-5; D: .; size: many; length: 13; V: TRBV7-2; CDR3: CASSLGGHQPQHF; DNA: TGTGCCAGCAGCTTAGGGGGCCATCAGCCCCAGCATTTT
J: TRBJ2-2; D: .; size: few; length: 14; V: TRBV9; CDR3: CASSEPQRGGELFF; DNA: TGTGCCAGCAGCGAGCCCCAACGCGGCGGGGAGCTGTTTTTT
J: TRBJ1-1; D: .; size: many; length: 12; V: TRBV2; CDR3: CASSEIGPRAFF; DNA: TGTGCCAGCAGTGAAATAGGGCCGCGGGCTTTCTTT
J: TRBJ1-6; D: .; size: .; length: 14; V: TRBV30; CDR3: CAWARRSYNSPLHF; DNA: TGTGCCTGGGCTCGACGGAGCTATAATTCACCCCTCCACTTT
J: TRBJ2-1; D: .; size: many; length: 12; V: TRBV3-1; CDR3: CASNRGRGEQFF; DNA: TGTGCCAGCAACCGTGGGAGGGGGGAGCAGTTCTTC
J: TRBJ1-3; D: .; size: many; length: 17; V: TRBV20-1; CDR3: CSARDSGAQSSGNTIYF; DNA: TGCAGTGCTAGAGATAGTGGGGCGCAGAGCTCTGGAAACACCATATATTTT
J: TRBJ1-5; D: .; size: many; length: 14; V: TRBV6-1; CDR3: CASSEAGRGQPQHF; DNA: TGTGCCAGCAGTGAAGCTGGCAGAGGGCAGCCCCAGCATTTT
J: TRBJ1-6; D: .; size: many; length: 16; V: TRBV27; CDR3: CASSLVGQTRNSPLHF; DNA: TGTGCCAGCAGTTTAGTAGGCCAGACACGGAATTCACCCCTCCACTTT
J: TRBJ2-3; D: TRBD2; size: .; length: 17; V: TRBV20-1; CDR3: CSARDPQREIGTDTQYF; DNA: TGCAGTGCTAGAGATCCCCAGCGGGAGATAGGCACAGATACGCAGTATTTT
J: TRBJ2-2; D: .; size: few; length: 12; V: TRBV5-6; CDR3: CASSLIDGGLFF; DNA: TGTGCCAGCAGCTTGATTGATGGCGGGCTGTTTTTT
J: TRBJ1-5; D: .; size: many; length: 14; V: TRBV28; CDR3: CASSIGVTNQPQHF; DNA: TGTGCCAGCAGTATAGGGGTCACCAATCAGCCCCAGCATTTT
J: TRBJ1-2; D: TRBD1; size: .; length: 13; V: TRBV20-1; CDR3: CSASPGTGMTYTF; DNA: TGCAGTGCCAGCCCCGGGACAGGCATGACCTACACCTTC